These T cell receptor beta chains were read from a single sample in a study of T-cell memory formation after mild COVID-19. TCRdb processed the 5' RACE reads anew with MiXCR; each CDR3 protein has one entry. The sample consists of hundreds of thousands of distinct CDR3 sequences, roughly 23% of them appearing once. The sequencing input was PBMCs or a T cell subset sorted from them (not recorded which). Receptors were obtained from an adult woman who had mild COVID-19 (a few samples of this study predate the infection). Cell type and time point are not known. The CDR3 runs from the conserved cysteine through the conserved F or W. The order of the fields is J gene, V gene, D gene, clone size, CDR3 protein, CDR3 DNA. D genes are given only for firm matches. Clone sizes are given selectively: once, few, many, or a class where the clone is expanded.

j_gene: TRBJ1-1; v_gene: TRBV29-1; d_gene: NA; abundance: NA; CDR3aa: CSVTYMNTEAFF; CDR3nt: TGCAGCGTTACTTACATGAACACTGAAGCTTTCTTT
j_gene: TRBJ1-1; v_gene: TRBV20-1; d_gene: NA; abundance: few; CDR3aa: CSARDSTAGEAFF; CDR3nt: TGCAGTGCTAGAGATTCGACAGCCGGTGAAGCTTTCTTT
j_gene: TRBJ1-2; v_gene: TRBV12-3/TRBV12-4; d_gene: NA; abundance: NA; CDR3aa: CASSLEVDGYTF; CDR3nt: TGTGCCAGCAGTTTGGAGGTGGATGGCTACACCTTC
j_gene: TRBJ2-7; v_gene: TRBV5-1; d_gene: TRBD1; abundance: NA; CDR3aa: CASSLEGTGVYEQYF; CDR3nt: TGCGCCAGCAGCTTGGAGGGGACAGGCGTCTACGAGCAGTACTTC
j_gene: TRBJ2-7; v_gene: TRBV7-8; d_gene: NA; abundance: NA; CDR3aa: CASSLAFGPGETYEQYF; CDR3nt: TGTGCCAGCAGCTTAGCATTCGGGCCGGGGGAAACCTACGAGCAGTACTTC
j_gene: TRBJ1-1; v_gene: TRBV24-1; d_gene: NA; abundance: NA; CDR3aa: CATSDLHDMAPMNTEAFF; CDR3nt: TGTGCCACCAGTGATTTGCATGATATGGCCCCTATGAACACTGAAGCTTTCTTT
j_gene: TRBJ1-2; v_gene: TRBV6-2/TRBV6-3; d_gene: NA; abundance: few; CDR3aa: CASRHDRTARYTF; CDR3nt: TGTGCCAGCAGGCACGACCGGACCGCCCGCTACACCTTC
j_gene: TRBJ1-1; v_gene: TRBV20-1; d_gene: TRBD1; abundance: NA; CDR3aa: CSARSGTGLTEAFF; CDR3nt: TGCAGTGCTAGGTCCGGGACAGGGCTGACTGAAGCTTTCTTT
j_gene: TRBJ1-5; v_gene: TRBV4-2; d_gene: TRBD1; abundance: NA; CDR3aa: CASSVPSGGDQPQHF; CDR3nt: TGTGCCAGCAGCGTTCCTTCAGGGGGCGATCAGCCCCAGCATTTT
j_gene: TRBJ2-7; v_gene: TRBV20-1; d_gene: NA; abundance: few; CDR3aa: CSARAGGLHEQYF; CDR3nt: TGCAGTGCGCGGGCCGGGGGGCTTCACGAGCAGTACTTC
j_gene: TRBJ1-2; v_gene: TRBV20-1; d_gene: NA; abundance: few; CDR3aa: CSATSRDGGMEYGYTF; CDR3nt: TGCAGTGCCACCTCCAGGGATGGGGGCATGGAGTATGGCTACACCTTC
j_gene: TRBJ2-2; v_gene: TRBV7-2; d_gene: TRBD2; abundance: few; CDR3aa: CASSSRFRLGTSGSRTGELFF; CDR3nt: TGTGCCAGCAGCTCCCGATTCCGACTTGGGACTAGCGGGAGCCGGACCGGGGAGCTGTTTTTT
j_gene: TRBJ2-7; v_gene: TRBV4-1; d_gene: NA; abundance: NA; CDR3aa: CASSQEGQVLSYEQYF; CDR3nt: TGCGCCAGCAGCCAAGAGGGTCAGGTGCTCTCCTACGAGCAGTACTTC
j_gene: TRBJ2-2; v_gene: TRBV25-1; d_gene: TRBD2; abundance: NA; CDR3aa: CASSTPGTTTGELFF; CDR3nt: TGTGCCAGCAGTACCCCCGGGACTACCACCGGGGAGCTGTTTTTT
j_gene: TRBJ2-5; v_gene: TRBV7-3; d_gene: NA; abundance: NA; CDR3aa: CASSPSAETQYF; CDR3nt: TGTGCCAGCAGCCCTTCCGCGGAGACCCAGTACTTC
j_gene: TRBJ2-1; v_gene: TRBV7-9; d_gene: NA; abundance: few; CDR3aa: CASSLRKGNNEQFF; CDR3nt: TGTGCCAGCAGCTTAAGGAAGGGGAACAATGAGCAGTTCTTC
j_gene: TRBJ2-3; v_gene: TRBV12-3/TRBV12-4; d_gene: NA; abundance: NA; CDR3aa: CASSPQMGEGEGADTQYF; CDR3nt: TGTGCCAGCAGTCCCCAGATGGGGGAGGGAGAGGGGGCAGATACGCAGTATTTT
j_gene: TRBJ1-2; v_gene: TRBV3-1; d_gene: NA; abundance: NA; CDR3aa: CASSQSDRVRYGYTF; CDR3nt: TGTGCCAGCAGCCAGTCGGACAGAGTTCGCTATGGCTACACCTTC
j_gene: TRBJ1-6; v_gene: TRBV7-9; d_gene: NA; abundance: few; CDR3aa: CASSLDQYNSPLHF; CDR3nt: TGTGCCAGCAGCTTAGATCAGTATAATTCACCCCTCCACTTT
j_gene: TRBJ2-7; v_gene: TRBV7-3; d_gene: TRBD2; abundance: many; CDR3aa: CASSLGLADTYEQYF; CDR3nt: TGTGCCAGCAGCTTGGGACTAGCGGACACCTACGAGCAGTACTTC
j_gene: TRBJ2-2; v_gene: TRBV6-4; d_gene: NA; abundance: many; CDR3aa: CASSDSRDGTPGELFF; CDR3nt: TGTGCCAGCAGTGACTCTAGGGACGGGACGCCCGGGGAGCTGTTTTTT
j_gene: TRBJ2-7; v_gene: TRBV6-4; d_gene: TRBD2; abundance: once; CDR3aa: CASTVLAGVYEQYF; CDR3nt: TGTGCCAGCACTGTACTAGCGGGAGTCTACGAGCAGTACTTC
j_gene: TRBJ2-3; v_gene: TRBV4-1; d_gene: NA; abundance: NA; CDR3aa: CASSQGGGGGDTQYF; CDR3nt: TGCGCCAGCAGCCAAGGAGGCGGAGGGGGGGATACGCAGTATTTT
j_gene: TRBJ1-6; v_gene: TRBV7-6; d_gene: NA; abundance: once; CDR3aa: CASSLGWRGPRDSPLHF; CDR3nt: TGTGCCAGCAGCTTAGGATGGAGGGGACCCCGGGATTCACCCCTCCACTTT
j_gene: TRBJ2-1; v_gene: TRBV27; d_gene: NA; abundance: few; CDR3aa: CASSLAVQGTDEQFF; CDR3nt: TGTGCCAGCAGTTTAGCTGTACAGGGTACAGATGAGCAGTTCTTC
j_gene: TRBJ2-7; v_gene: TRBV27; d_gene: TRBD2; abundance: few; CDR3aa: CASSGLAPYEQYF; CDR3nt: TGTGCCAGCAGTGGACTAGCACCATACGAGCAGTACTTC
j_gene: TRBJ2-1; v_gene: TRBV29-1; d_gene: TRBD2; abundance: few; CDR3aa: CSVQSGTTDNEQFF; CDR3nt: TGCAGCGTTCAATCCGGGACTACCGACAATGAGCAGTTCTTC
j_gene: TRBJ2-7; v_gene: TRBV11-2; d_gene: NA; abundance: NA; CDR3aa: CASSYVGALYEQYF; CDR3nt: TGTGCCAGCAGCTACGTTGGGGCCCTCTACGAGCAGTACTTC
j_gene: TRBJ2-2; v_gene: TRBV6-2/TRBV6-3; d_gene: NA; abundance: many; CDR3aa: CASGNTGELFF; CDR3nt: TGTGCCAGCGGGAACACCGGGGAGCTGTTTTTT
j_gene: TRBJ2-1; v_gene: TRBV7-9; d_gene: TRBD2; abundance: NA; CDR3aa: CASRLWLGLAGVPYNEQFF; CDR3nt: TGTGCCAGCAGGTTATGGCTTGGACTAGCGGGAGTTCCCTACAATGAGCAGTTCTTC
j_gene: TRBJ2-4; v_gene: TRBV20-1; d_gene: TRBD2; abundance: few; CDR3aa: CSARDAGVPSNIQYF; CDR3nt: TGCAGTGCTAGAGATGCGGGAGTGCCAAGTAACATTCAGTACTTC
j_gene: TRBJ1-2; v_gene: TRBV3-1; d_gene: NA; abundance: few; CDR3aa: CASSQGENGGINYGYTF; CDR3nt: TGTGCCAGCAGCCAAGGGGAGAATGGAGGCATAAACTATGGCTACACCTTC
j_gene: TRBJ2-5; v_gene: TRBV12-3/TRBV12-4; d_gene: TRBD1; abundance: many; CDR3aa: CASSHRTGGQETQYF; CDR3nt: TGTGCCAGCAGTCACAGGACAGGGGGCCAAGAGACCCAGTACTTC
j_gene: TRBJ2-3; v_gene: TRBV25-1; d_gene: TRBD2; abundance: NA; CDR3aa: CASSELTSGRGDTQYF; CDR3nt: TGTGCCAGCAGTGAACTTACTAGCGGGAGAGGAGATACGCAGTATTTT
j_gene: TRBJ2-7; v_gene: TRBV7-9; d_gene: NA; abundance: NA; CDR3aa: CASSPGDSLEQYF; CDR3nt: TGTGCCAGCAGCCCGGGGGACAGTCTCGAGCAGTACTTC
j_gene: TRBJ2-1; v_gene: TRBV24-1; d_gene: TRBD1; abundance: few; CDR3aa: CATSEWGRGQEGEQFF; CDR3nt: TGTGCCACCAGTGAATGGGGCAGGGGGCAGGAAGGTGAGCAGTTCTTC
j_gene: TRBJ2-3; v_gene: TRBV14; d_gene: TRBD1; abundance: few; CDR3aa: CASSQLDRDADTQYF; CDR3nt: TGTGCCAGCAGCCAATTGGACAGGGATGCAGATACGCAGTATTTT
j_gene: TRBJ2-1; v_gene: TRBV5-1; d_gene: TRBD2; abundance: NA; CDR3aa: CASSTGTSADNEQFF; CDR3nt: TGCGCCAGCAGCACCGGTACTAGCGCCGACAATGAGCAGTTCTTC
j_gene: TRBJ1-3; v_gene: TRBV2; d_gene: NA; abundance: NA; CDR3aa: CASREGTLSGNTIYF; CDR3nt: TGTGCCAGCAGAGAGGGGACACTGTCTGGAAACACCATATATTTT
j_gene: TRBJ2-1; v_gene: TRBV20-1; d_gene: TRBD2; abundance: few; CDR3aa: CSARDIGLDHNEQFF; CDR3nt: TGCAGTGCTAGAGATATAGGACTAGACCACAATGAGCAGTTCTTC
j_gene: TRBJ1-1; v_gene: TRBV7-8; d_gene: NA; abundance: NA; CDR3aa: CASSYGRGGGEAFF; CDR3nt: TGTGCCAGCAGCTACGGACGTGGAGGCGGTGAAGCTTTCTTT
j_gene: TRBJ1-1; v_gene: TRBV12-3/TRBV12-4; d_gene: TRBD1; abundance: many; CDR3aa: CASRQGVMNTEAFF; CDR3nt: TGTGCCAGCAGACAGGGGGTGATGAACACTGAAGCTTTCTTT
j_gene: TRBJ2-2; v_gene: TRBV29-1; d_gene: TRBD1; abundance: NA; CDR3aa: CSVTGQGANTGELFF; CDR3nt: TGCAGCGTGACCGGACAGGGCGCCAACACCGGGGAGCTGTTTTTT
j_gene: TRBJ2-1; v_gene: TRBV3-1; d_gene: NA; abundance: NA; CDR3aa: CASPRLESSYNEQFF; CDR3nt: TGTGCCAGCCCCCGGCTAGAGAGCTCCTACAATGAGCAGTTCTTC
j_gene: TRBJ2-3; v_gene: TRBV12-3/TRBV12-4; d_gene: NA; abundance: NA; CDR3aa: CASSTGPDTQYF; CDR3nt: TGTGCCAGCAGTACGGGCCCCGATACGCAGTATTTT
j_gene: TRBJ2-5; v_gene: TRBV10-3; d_gene: TRBD2; abundance: many; CDR3aa: CAISETSGIQETQYF; CDR3nt: TGTGCCATCAGTGAGACCAGCGGGATACAAGAGACCCAGTACTTC
j_gene: TRBJ2-5; v_gene: TRBV7-2; d_gene: NA; abundance: few; CDR3aa: CASSKDYGVETQYF; CDR3nt: TGTGCCAGCAGCAAGGACTACGGCGTGGAGACCCAGTACTTC
j_gene: TRBJ2-1; v_gene: TRBV12-3/TRBV12-4; d_gene: NA; abundance: NA; CDR3aa: CASSLRLVSDEQFF; CDR3nt: TGTGCCAGCAGTTTGCGTCTAGTATCAGATGAGCAGTTCTTC